This TCR beta chain was documented in a study of T cells after yellow fever vaccination. Per germline, CDR1 MDHEN and CDR2 SYDVKM. The CDR3 consists of 15 residues. Trimming cost V 6 bases and J 3 bases; bases outside gene matches: 6. TCRdb ran MiXCR on the 5' RACE reads and lists one entry per CDR3 protein. This table holds hundreds of thousands of distinct CDR3 sequences, about 12% found once. The chain employs TRBV28 and TRBJ2-5, with TRBD2 identical over 11 bases. The source was PBMCs, collected on the day of the yellow fever booster vaccination. The sequence was collected from a man aged 30 to 45 who received the YFV17D yellow fever vaccine. Here the CDR3 DNA reads TGTGCCAGCAGACCTGGGACTAGCGGAGAAGAGACCCAGTACTTC. Translated, it gives CASRPGTSGEETQYF. Supplemented by reference TRBV28 and TRBJ2-5, the full variable domain reads DVKVTQSSRYLVKRTGEKVFLECVQDMDHENMFWYRQDPGLGLRLIYFSYDVKMKEKGDIPEGYSVSREKKERFSLILESASTNQTSMYLCASRPGTSGEETQYFGPGTRLLVL.